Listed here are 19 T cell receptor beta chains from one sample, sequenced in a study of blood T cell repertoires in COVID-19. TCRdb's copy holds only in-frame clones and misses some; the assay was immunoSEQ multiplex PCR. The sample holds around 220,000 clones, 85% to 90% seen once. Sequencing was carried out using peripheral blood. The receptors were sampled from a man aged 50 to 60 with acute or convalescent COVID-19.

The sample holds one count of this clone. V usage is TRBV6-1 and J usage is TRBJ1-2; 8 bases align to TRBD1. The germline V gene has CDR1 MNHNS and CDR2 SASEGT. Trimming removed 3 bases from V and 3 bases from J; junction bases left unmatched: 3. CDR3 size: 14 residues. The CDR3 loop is CASSDGQGYYGYTF. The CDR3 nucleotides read TGTGCCAGCAGTGATGGACAGGGATACTATGGCTACACCTTC.

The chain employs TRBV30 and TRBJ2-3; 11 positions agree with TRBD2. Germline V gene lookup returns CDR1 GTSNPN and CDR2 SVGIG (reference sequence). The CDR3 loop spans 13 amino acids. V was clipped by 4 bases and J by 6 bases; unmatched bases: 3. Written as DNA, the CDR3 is TGTGCCTGGAATAGCGGGGGGGCTGATACGCAGTATTTT. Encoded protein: CAWNSGGADTQYF.

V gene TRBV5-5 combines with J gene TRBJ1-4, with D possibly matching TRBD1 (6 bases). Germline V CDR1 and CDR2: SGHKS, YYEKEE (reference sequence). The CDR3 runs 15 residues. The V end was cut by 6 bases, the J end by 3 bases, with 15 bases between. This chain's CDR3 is CASNLLGGANEKLFF. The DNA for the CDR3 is TGTGCCAGCAACCTCCTAGGGGGAGCTAATGAAAAACTGTTTTTT.

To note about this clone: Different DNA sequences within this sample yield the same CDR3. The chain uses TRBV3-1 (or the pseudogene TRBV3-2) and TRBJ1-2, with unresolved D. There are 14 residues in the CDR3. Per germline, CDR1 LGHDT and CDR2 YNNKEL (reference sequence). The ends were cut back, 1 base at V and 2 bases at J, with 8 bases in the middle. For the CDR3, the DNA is TGTGCCAGCAGCCAAGGAGGAGGGAACTATGGCTACACCTTC. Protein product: CASSQGGGNYGYTF.

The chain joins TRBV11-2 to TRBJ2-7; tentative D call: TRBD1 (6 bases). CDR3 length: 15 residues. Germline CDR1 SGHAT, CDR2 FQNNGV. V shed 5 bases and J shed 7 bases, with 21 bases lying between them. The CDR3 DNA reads TGTGCCAGCAGCGAAGAGACAGGCCCCGGTAGGGAGCAGTACTTC. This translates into CASSEETGPGREQYF.

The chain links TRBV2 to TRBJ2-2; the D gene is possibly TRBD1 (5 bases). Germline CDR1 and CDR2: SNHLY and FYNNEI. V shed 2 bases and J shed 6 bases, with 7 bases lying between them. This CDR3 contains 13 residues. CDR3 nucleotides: TGTGCCAGCAGTGAAATGGGGCCCGGGGAGCTGTTTTTT. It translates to CASSEMGPGELFF.

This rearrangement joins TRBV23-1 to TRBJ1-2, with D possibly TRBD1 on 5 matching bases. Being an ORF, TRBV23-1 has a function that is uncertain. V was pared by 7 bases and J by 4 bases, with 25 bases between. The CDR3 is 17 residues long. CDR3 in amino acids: CASTRGGYTNIRYGYTF. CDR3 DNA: TGCGCCAGCACCCGGGGGGGGTATACGAACATTCGCTATGGCTACACCTTC.

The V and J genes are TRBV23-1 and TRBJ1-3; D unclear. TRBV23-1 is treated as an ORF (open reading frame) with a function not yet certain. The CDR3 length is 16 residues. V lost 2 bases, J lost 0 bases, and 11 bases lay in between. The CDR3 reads CASSQRRLYSGNTIYF. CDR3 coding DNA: TGCGCCAGCAGTCAACGACGACTATACTCTGGAAACACCATATATTTT.

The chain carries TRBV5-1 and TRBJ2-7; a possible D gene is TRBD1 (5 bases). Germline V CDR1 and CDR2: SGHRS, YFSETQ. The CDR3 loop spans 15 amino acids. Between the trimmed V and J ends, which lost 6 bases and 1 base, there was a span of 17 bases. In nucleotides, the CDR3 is TGCGCCAGCACCCCTCAGGCAGGGAATTCCTACGAGCAGTACTTC. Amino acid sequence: CASTPQAGNSYEQYF.

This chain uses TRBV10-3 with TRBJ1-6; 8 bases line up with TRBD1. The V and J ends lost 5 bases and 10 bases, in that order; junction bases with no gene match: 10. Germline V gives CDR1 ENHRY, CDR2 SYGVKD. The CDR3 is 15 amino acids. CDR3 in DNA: TGTGCCATCAGTTCACAGGGGGAGTATGGATCACCCCTCCACTTT. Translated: CAISSQGEYGSPLHF.

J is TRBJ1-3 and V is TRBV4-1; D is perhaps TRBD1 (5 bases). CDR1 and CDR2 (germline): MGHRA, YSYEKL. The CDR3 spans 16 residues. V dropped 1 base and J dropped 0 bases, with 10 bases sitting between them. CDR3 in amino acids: CASSQAPGVSGNTIYF. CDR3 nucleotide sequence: TGCGCCAGCAGCCAAGCCCCGGGGGTCTCTGGAAACACCATATATTTT.

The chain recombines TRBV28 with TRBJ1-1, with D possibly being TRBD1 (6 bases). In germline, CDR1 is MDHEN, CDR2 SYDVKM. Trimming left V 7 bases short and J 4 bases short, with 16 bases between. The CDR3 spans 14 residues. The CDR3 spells CASTRGGGITEAFF. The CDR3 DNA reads TGTGCCAGCACCCGAGGGGGGGGCATCACTGAAGCTTTCTTT.

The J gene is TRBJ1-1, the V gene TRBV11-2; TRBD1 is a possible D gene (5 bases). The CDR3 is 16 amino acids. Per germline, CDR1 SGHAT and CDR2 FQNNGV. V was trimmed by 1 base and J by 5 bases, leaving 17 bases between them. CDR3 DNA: TGTGCCAGCAGCTTAGCGAGAATAGGGGATCGAACTGAAGCTTTCTTT. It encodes CASSLARIGDRTEAFF.

CDR3 region: CASSLIQGYSPLHF. The CDR3 nucleotides read TGTGCCAGCAGTTTGATTCAGGGGTATTCACCCCTCCACTTT. This chain uses TRBV27 with TRBJ1-6; D is possibly TRBD1 (6 bases). Germline lookup yields CDR1 MNHEY and CDR2 SMNVEV (reference sequence). Trimming took off 3 bases at V and 8 bases at J, with 11 bases between the two ends. CDR3 size: 14 residues.

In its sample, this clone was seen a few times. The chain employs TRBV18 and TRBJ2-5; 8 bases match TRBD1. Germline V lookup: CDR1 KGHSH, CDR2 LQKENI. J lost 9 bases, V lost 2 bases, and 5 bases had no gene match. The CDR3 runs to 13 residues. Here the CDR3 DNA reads TGTGCCAGCTCACCATTACAGGGGGAGGCCCAGTACTTC. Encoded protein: CASSPLQGEAQYF.

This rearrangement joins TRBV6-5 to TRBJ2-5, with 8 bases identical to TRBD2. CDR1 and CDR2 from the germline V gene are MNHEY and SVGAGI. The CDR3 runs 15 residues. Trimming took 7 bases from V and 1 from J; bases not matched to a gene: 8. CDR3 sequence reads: CASTYRRGGQETQYF. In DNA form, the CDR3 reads TGTGCCAGCACTTATAGACGGGGGGGCCAAGAGACCCAGTACTTC.

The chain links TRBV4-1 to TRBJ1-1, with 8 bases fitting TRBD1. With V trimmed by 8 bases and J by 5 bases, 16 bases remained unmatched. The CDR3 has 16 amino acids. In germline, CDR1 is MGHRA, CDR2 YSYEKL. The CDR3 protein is CASASYIDRGYTEAFF. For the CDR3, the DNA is TGCGCCAGCGCCTCTTATATTGACAGGGGCTATACTGAAGCTTTCTTT.

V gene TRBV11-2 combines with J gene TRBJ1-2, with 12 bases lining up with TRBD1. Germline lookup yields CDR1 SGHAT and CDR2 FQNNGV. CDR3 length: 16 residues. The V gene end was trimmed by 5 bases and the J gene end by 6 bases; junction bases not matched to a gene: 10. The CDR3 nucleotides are TGTGCCAGCAGCCTGATAAGGGACAGGGGGCTGGATGGCTACACCTTC. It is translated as CASSLIRDRGLDGYTF.

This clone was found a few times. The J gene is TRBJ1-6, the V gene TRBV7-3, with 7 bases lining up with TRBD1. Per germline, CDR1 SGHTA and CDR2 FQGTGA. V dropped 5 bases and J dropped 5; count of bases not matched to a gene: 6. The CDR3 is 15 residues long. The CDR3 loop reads CASSPTGAHNSPLHF. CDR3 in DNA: TGTGCCAGCAGCCCCACAGGGGCCCATAATTCACCCCTCCACTTT.